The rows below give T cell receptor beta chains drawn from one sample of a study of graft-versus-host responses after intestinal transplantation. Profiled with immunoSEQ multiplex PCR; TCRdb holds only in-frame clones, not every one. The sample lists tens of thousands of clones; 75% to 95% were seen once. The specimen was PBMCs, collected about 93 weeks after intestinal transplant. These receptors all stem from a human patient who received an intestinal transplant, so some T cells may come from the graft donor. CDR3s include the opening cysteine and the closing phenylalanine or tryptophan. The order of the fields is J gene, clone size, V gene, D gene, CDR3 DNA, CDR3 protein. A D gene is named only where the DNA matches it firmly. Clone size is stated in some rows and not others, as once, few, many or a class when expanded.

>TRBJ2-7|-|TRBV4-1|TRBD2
TGCGCCAGCAGCCAAGGTGGCGGGGGTACCTACGAGCAGTACTTC
CASSQGGGGTYEQYF
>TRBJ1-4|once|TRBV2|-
TGTGCCAGCAGGAAAACACGAAACGGAGAAAAACTGTTTTTT
CASRKTRNGEKLFF
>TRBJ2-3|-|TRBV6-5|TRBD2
TGTGCCAGCAGTTACCAGATAAGCGGGGGGGCGGATACGCAGTATTTT
CASSYQISGGADTQYF
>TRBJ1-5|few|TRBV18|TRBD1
TGTGCCAGCTCACCAGGGACAGATAGCAATCAGCCCCAGCATTTT
CASSPGTDSNQPQHF
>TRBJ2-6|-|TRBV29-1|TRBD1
TGCAGCGTAGTCGGACAGGGACTCGGTGGGGCCAACGTCCTGACTTTC
CSVVGQGLGGANVLTF
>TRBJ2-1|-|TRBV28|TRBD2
TGTGCCAGCAGTCCCAGTGGGCGGGGGGGCCGAGTGTATGAGCAGTTCTTC
CASSPSGRGGRVYEQFF
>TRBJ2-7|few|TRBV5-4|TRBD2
TGTGCCAGCAGCCAAGATCGGGGGGGCCCCTACGAGCAGTACTTC
CASSQDRGGPYEQYF
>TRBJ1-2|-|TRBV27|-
TGTGCCAGCAGTCCCTCAGGGTTTCCCTTACAGGGCTACACCTTC
CASSPSGFPLQGYTF
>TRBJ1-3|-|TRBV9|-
TGTGCCAGCAGCGGAGAAAGGAGCTCTGGAAACACCATATATTTT
CASSGERSSGNTIYF
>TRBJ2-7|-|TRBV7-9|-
TGTGCCAGCAGCCATAGGGACGCCTACGAGCAGTACTTC
CASSHRDAYEQYF
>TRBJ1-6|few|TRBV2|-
TGTGCCAGCAGTGAAGAGGGGGAGGGATCACCCCTCCACTTT
CASSEEGEGSPLHF
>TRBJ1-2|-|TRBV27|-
TGTGCCAGCGCCAAAGGTGGGAGCCTCTATGGCTACACCTTC
CASAKGGSLYGYTF
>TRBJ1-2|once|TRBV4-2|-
TGTGCCAGCAGCCAGGAAGGCCTTTACTATGGCTACACCTTC
CASSQEGLYYGYTF
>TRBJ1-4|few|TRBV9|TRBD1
TGTGCCAGCAGCGCCGCTTTGCAGGGGGGGAAACTGTTTTTT
CASSAALQGGKLFF
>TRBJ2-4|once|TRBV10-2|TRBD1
TGCGCCAGCAGTACCAGTCGAGGAGGACAGGGTCGTCAAAACATTCAGTACTTC
CASSTSRGGQGRQNIQYF
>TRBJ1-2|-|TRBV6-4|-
TGTGCCAGCAGACCCACCCAGGGAATCGGCTATGGCTACACCTTC
CASRPTQGIGYGYTF
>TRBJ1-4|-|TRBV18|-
TGTGCCAGCTCACCAAAGGGCTCAGGGGTGAGGCTGACTTTT
CASSPKGSGVRLTF
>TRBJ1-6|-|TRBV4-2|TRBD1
TGTGCCAGCAGCTCGGGGACAGGGGGACTTTCACCCCTCCACTTT
CASSSGTGGLSPLHF
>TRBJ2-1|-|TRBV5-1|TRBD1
TGCGCCAGCAGTCTGGGACAGGGGTCCGATGAGCAGTTCTTC
CASSLGQGSDEQFF
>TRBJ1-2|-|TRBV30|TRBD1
TGTGCCTGGAGTGGGGGACAGAGATACTATGGCTACACCTTC
CAWSGGQRYYGYTF
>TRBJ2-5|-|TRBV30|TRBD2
TGTGCCTCCCGTGCGGTTAGCGGGGGAGAGACCCAGTACTTC
CASRAVSGGETQYF
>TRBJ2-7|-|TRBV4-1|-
TGCGCCAGCAGCCAAAGGACCACAGCTACCTACGAGCAGTACTTC
CASSQRTTATYEQYF
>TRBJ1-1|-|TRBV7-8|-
TGTGCCAGCAGCCCCGCCAGTCAGGCTGAAGCTTTCTTT
CASSPASQAEAFF
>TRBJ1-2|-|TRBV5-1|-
TGCGCCAGCAGCTTGGCCTCGGGGGGCCCGGATGGCTACACCTTC
CASSLASGGPDGYTF
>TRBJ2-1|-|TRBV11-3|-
TGTGCCAGCAGCTCCATAAGACTAGGAGGCTACAATGAGCAGTTCTTC
CASSSIRLGGYNEQFF
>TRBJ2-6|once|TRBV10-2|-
TGCGCCAGCAGGGGCGCTGGGGCCAACGTCCTGACTTTC
CASRGAGANVLTF
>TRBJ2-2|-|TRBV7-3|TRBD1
TGTGCCAGCAGCCAGGGGGCCGGGGAGCTGTTTTTT
CASSQGAGELFF
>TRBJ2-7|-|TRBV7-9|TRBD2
TGTGCCAGCAGCCAAGACATTGGGGGGGCCTACGAGCAGTACTTC
CASSQDIGGAYEQYF
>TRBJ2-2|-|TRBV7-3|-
TGTGCCAGCAGCCCGGGACCGTACACCGGGGAGCTGTTTTTT
CASSPGPYTGELFF
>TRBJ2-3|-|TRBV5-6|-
TGTGCCAGCATTAGGGGTGGCCTCGGTACGCAGTATTTT
CASIRGGLGTQYF
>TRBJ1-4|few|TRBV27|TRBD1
TGTGCCAGCAGTCCGCGGACAGGGTCTGGGGAAAAACTGTTTTTT
CASSPRTGSGEKLFF
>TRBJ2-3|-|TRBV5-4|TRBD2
TGTGCCAGCAGCTTAGGACTAGCGGGGGGGCTCATGGTGGATACGCAGTATTTT
CASSLGLAGGLMVDTQYF
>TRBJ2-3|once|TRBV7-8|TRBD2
TGTGCCAGCAGCTTAGCGCGGACGGGGGGAATGCAGTATTTT
CASSLARTGGMQYF
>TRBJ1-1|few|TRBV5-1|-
TGCGCCAGCAGCCTTAGGGGGGGAGGTACTGAAGCTTTCTTT
CASSLRGGGTEAFF
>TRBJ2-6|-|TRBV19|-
TGTGCCAGTAGTATCGGGACAGCCCTAGCGGGGGCCAACGTCCTGACTTTC
CASSIGTALAGANVLTF
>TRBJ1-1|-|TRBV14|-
TGTGCCAGCAGCCCCTTGGGCGGGGGGCGCGGGGCTGAAGCTTTCTTT
CASSPLGGGRGAEAFF
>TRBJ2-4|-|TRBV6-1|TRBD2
TGTGCCAGCAGTGAAACTAGCGGGGGGGCAAACATTCAGTACTTC
CASSETSGGANIQYF
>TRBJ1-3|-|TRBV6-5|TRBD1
TGTGCCAGCAGTTACTCGTCCGGGACAGTTGGAAACACCATATATTTT
CASSYSSGTVGNTIYF
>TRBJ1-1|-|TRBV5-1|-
TGCGCCAGCAGCTTGGCCGCCGGCCGGTGGAACACTGAAGCTTTCTTT
CASSLAAGRWNTEAFF
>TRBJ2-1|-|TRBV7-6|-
TGTGCCAGCAGCTTAGGTCGGGCAGGGGTCAATGAGCAGTTCTTC
CASSLGRAGVNEQFF
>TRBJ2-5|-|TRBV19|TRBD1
TGTGCCAGTAGTACAGGGGGCTCGGGAGAGACCCAGTACTTC
CASSTGGSGETQYF
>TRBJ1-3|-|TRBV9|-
TGTGCCAGCAGCGTAGGGCGACGGGCGATCTCTGGAAACACCATATATTTT
CASSVGRRAISGNTIYF
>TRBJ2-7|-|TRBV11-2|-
TGTGCCAGCAGCCCGAGGACCGGCCACAGGGGGGGCTACGAGCAGTACTTC
CASSPRTGHRGGYEQYF
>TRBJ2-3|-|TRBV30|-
TGTGCCTGGACGAGGGCTGGGGGGGGGCCGCAGTATTTT
CAWTRAGGGPQYF
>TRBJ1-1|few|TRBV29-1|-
TGCAGCGTGACGGGGAACACTGAAGCTTTCTTT
CSVTGNTEAFF
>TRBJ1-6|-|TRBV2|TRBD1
TGTGCCAGCAGTCCGACAGGGTTGAATTCACCCCTCCACTTT
CASSPTGLNSPLHF
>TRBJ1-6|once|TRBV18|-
TGTGCCAGCTCACCAGTGGCCAGTAATTCACCCCTCCACTTT
CASSPVASNSPLHF
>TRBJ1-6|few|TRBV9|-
TGTGCCAGCAGCCGGCAGGGGAATTCACCCCTCCACTTT
CASSRQGNSPLHF
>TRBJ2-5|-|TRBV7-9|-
TGTGCCAGCAGATCGGGCCAGGCCCAGTACTTC
CASRSGQAQYF
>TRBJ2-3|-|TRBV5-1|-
TGCGCCAGCAGCCGGGGGCAGGATACGCAGTATTTT
CASSRGQDTQYF
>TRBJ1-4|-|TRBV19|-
TGTGCCAGTATATCCAATGAAAAACTGTTTTTT
CASISNEKLFF